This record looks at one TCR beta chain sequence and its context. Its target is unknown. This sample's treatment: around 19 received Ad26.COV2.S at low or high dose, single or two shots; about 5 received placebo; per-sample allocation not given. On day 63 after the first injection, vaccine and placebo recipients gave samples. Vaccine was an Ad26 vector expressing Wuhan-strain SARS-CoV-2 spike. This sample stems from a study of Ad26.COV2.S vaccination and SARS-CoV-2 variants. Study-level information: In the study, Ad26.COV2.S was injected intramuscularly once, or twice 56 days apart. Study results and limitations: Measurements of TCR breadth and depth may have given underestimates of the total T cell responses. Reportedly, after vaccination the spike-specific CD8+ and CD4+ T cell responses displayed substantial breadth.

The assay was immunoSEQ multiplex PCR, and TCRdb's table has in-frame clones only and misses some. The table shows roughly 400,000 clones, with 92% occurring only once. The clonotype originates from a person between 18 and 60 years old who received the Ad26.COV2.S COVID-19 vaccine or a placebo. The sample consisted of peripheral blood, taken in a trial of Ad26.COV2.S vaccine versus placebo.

As DNA, the CDR3 is TGTGCCAGCAGCCGGGACAGGATCTACAATGAGCAGTTCTTC. As protein: CASSRDRIYNEQFF. The J gene is TRBJ2-1, the V gene TRBV6-6, with 8 nucleotides matching TRBD1. J lost 3 bases, V lost 6 bases, and 4 bases had no gene match. This CDR3 region has 14 residues. Per germline, CDR1 MNHNY and CDR2 SVGAGI (reference sequence).